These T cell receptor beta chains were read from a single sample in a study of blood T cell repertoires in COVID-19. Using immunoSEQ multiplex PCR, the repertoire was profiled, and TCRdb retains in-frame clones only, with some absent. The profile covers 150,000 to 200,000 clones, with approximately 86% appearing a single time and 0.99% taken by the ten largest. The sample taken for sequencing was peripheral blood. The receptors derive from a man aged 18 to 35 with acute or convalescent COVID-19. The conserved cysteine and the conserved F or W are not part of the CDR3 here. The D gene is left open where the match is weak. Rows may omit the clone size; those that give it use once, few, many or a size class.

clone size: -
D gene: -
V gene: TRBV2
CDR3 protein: ASRRTNEKLF

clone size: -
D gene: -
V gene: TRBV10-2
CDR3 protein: ASSEAVRSGNTIY

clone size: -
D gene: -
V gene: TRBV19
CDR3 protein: ASSGNRNYGYT

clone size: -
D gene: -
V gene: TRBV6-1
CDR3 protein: ASSENVEGPWAPQH

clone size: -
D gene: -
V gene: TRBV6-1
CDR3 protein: ASSERLSSASQETQY

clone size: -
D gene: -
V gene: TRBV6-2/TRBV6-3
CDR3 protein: ASSTALNYGYT

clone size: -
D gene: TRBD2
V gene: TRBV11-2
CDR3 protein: ASSGGLAGVIRGETQY

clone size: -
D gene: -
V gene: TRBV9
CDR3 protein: ASSVVPGAGNSPLH

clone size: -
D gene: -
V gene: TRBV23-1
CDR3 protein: ASSLQAMNTEAF

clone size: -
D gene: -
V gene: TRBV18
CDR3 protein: ASSPPFQLNTEAF

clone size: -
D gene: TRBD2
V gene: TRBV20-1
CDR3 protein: SASDPTSGVGGYEQY

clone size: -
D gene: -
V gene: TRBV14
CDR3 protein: ASSQAGQSVNIQY

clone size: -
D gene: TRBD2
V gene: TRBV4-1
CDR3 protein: ASSQYAASGGAPERETQY

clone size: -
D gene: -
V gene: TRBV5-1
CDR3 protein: ASSLAQSTPNYGYT

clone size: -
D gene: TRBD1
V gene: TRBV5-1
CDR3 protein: ASSLEGAGNQPQH

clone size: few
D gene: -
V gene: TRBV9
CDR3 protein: ASSVEGNGRNTIY

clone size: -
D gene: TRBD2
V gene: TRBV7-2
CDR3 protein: ASSLYAGGTYNEQF

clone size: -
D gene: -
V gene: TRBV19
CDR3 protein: ASSTRGFMNTEAF

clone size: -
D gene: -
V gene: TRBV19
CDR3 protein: ASSLSFRDQPQH

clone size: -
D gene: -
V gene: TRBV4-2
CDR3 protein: ASSQDTQGTNEKLF

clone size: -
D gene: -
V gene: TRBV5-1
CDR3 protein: ASSLAGLLRGDYEQY

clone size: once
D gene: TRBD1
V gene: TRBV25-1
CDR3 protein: ASSDPGQGRYEQY

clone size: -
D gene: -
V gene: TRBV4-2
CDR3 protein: ASSHWSGDRNQETQY

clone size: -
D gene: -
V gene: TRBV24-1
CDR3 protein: ATSPGGGDYGYT

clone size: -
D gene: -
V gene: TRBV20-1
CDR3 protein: SASPSNTEAF

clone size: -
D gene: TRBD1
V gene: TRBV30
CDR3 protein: AWNLGTGIETQY

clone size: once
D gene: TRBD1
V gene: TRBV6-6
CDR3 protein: ASSLHRGNTGNTIY

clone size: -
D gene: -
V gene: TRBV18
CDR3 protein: ASSPQNRRNNQPQH

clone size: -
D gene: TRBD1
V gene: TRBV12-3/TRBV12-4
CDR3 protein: ASSFQGAYGYT

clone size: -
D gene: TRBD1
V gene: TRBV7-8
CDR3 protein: ASRGQATNEKLF

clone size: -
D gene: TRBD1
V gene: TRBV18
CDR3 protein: ASSRDRVYGYT

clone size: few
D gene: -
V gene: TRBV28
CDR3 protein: ASSFVGSQYNEQF

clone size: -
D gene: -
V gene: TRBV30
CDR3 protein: AWTQFLSGNTIY

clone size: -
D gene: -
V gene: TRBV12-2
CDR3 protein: ASRLGDRGGSGANVLT

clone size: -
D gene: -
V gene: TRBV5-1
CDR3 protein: ASRGTLLGNEQF

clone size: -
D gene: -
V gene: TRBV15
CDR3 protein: ATSRAWDTRSSPLH

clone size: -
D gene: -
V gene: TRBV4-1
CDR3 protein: ASSHGGDNSPLH

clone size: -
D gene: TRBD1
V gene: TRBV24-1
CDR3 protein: ATSEPGQGNQPQH

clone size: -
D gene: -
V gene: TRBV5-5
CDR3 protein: ATGRVGETQY

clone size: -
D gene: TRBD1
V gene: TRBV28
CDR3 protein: ASSFGDRVEGYT

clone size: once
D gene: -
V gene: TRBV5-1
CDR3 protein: ASSLEGGRASEAF

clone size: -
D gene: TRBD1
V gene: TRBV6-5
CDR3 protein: ASSYYRGSSRGYT

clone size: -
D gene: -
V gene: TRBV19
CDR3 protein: ASTIQGSNYGYT

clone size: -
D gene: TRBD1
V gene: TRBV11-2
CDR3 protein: ASTQGDGSTDTQY

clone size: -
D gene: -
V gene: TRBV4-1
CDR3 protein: ASNGPRGDTQY

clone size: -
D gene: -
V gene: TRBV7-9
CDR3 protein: ASSAEGMWPQH

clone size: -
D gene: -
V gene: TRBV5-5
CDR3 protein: ASSPRVGQGIGQPQH

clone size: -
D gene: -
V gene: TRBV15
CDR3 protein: ATSRDSAGVYAEAF

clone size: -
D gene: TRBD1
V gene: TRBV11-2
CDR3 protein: ASSSYRDRGNEQY

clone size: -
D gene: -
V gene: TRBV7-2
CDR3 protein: ASSDGRAHEKLF

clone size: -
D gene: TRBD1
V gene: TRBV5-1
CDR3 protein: ASSSTGVNTEAF